This TCR beta chain was captured by sequencing in a study of CD8 T cells in ankylosing spondylitis. General observations from the study: Relatively scarce in peripheral blood, disease-linked clones were CD8+. The clones that were linked to disease were reported to be significantly enriched in matched synovial fluid samples from ankylosing spondylitis patients. Seemingly characteristic of ankylosing spondylitis blood was a TCR beta motif consisting of under ten highly homologous variants.

The V gene end was trimmed by 7 bases and the J gene end by 5 bases; junction bases not matched to a gene: 9. The CDR3 is 13 residues long. CDR1 SQVTM and CDR2 ANQGSEA come from the germline V gene. This clonotype was recorded at least ten times. The antigen remains unidentified. Quantitative 5'-RACE with molecular barcodes produced the TCR beta libraries. TCRdb re-called the 5' RACE reads through MiXCR, storing one row per CDR3 protein. Of 120,000 or so distinct CDR3 sequences listed, roughly 13% are singletons. This clonotype was obtained from a female donor with ankylosing spondylitis or in good health (not recorded which). The sample consisted of blood, either unsorted or a sorted T cell fraction (not recorded which). The chain is built from TRBV29-1 and TRBJ1-1; 8 bases align to TRBD1. CDR3 in DNA: TGCAGCGCTTGTGACAGGGGCGGGACTGAAGCTTTCTTT. Its translation is CSACDRGGTEAFF.